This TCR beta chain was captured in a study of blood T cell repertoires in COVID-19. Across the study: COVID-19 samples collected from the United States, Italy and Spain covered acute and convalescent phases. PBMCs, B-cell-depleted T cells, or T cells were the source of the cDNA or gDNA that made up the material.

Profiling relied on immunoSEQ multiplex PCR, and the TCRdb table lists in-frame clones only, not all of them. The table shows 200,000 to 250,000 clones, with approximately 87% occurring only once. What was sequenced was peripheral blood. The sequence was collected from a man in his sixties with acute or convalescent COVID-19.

The DNA of the CDR3 is TGTGCCTGTACGGGACAGGGAAATTCACCCCTCCACTTT. Its translation: CACTGQGNSPLHF. The V call is TRBV30, the J call TRBJ1-6; 9 nucleotides align to TRBD1. From germline, CDR1 is GTSNPN and CDR2 SVGIG (reference sequence). The CDR3 is made up of 13 amino acids. V gave up 6 bases and J gave up 7 bases; unmatched junction bases: 4.